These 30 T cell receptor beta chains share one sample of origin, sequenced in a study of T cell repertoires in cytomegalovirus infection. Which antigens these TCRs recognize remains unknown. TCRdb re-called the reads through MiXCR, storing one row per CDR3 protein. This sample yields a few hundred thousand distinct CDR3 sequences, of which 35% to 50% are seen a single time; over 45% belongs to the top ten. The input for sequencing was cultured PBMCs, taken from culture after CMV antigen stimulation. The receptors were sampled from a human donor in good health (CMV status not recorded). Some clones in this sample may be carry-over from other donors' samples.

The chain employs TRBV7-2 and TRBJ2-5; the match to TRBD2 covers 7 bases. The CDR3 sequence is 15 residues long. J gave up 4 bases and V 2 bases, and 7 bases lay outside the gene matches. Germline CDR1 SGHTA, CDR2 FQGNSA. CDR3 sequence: CASSLRRVAGETQYF. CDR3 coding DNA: TGTGCCAGCAGCTTACGCAGGGTAGCGGGAGAGACCCAGTACTTC.

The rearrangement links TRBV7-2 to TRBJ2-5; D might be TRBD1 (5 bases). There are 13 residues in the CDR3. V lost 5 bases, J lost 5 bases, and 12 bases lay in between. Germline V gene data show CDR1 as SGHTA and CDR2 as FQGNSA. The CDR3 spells CASSARQRETQYF. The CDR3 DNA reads TGTGCCAGCAGCGCAAGACAGAGGGAGACCCAGTACTTC. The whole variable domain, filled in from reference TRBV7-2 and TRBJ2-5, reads GAGVSQSPSNKVTEKGKDVELRCDPISGHTALYWYRQSLGQGLEFLIYFQGNSAPDKSGLPSDRFSAERTGGSVSTLTIQRTQQEDSAVYLCASSARQRETQYFGPGTRLLVL.

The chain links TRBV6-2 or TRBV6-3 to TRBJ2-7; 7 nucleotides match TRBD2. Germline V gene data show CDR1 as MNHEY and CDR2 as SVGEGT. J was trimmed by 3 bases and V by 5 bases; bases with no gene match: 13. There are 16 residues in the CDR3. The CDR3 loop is CASSGTRTRGGYEQYF. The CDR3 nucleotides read TGTGCCAGCAGTGGAACCCGGACTAGAGGCGGCTACGAGCAGTACTTC.

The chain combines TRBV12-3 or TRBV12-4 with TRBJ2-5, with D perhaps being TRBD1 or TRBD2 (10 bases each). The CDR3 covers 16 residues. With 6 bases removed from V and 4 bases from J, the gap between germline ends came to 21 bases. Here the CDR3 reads CASSLAGDRGGETQYF. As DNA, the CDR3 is TGTGCCAGCAGCCTAGCGGGGGACAGGGGTGGAGAGACCCAGTACTTC.

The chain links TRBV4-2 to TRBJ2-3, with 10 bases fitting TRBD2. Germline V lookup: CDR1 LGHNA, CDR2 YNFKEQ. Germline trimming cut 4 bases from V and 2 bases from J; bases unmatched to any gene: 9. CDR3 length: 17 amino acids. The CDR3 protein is CASSPSPAGGTTDTQYF. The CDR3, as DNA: TGTGCCAGCAGCCCCTCCCCAGCGGGGGGGACCACAGATACGCAGTATTTT.

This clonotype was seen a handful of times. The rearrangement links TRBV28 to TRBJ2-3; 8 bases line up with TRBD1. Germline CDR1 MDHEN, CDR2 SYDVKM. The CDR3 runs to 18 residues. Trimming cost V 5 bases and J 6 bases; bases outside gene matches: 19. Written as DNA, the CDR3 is TGTGCCAGCAGTCCCTTGGTAGGCCTGGACAGGGATTCGGATACGCAGTATTTT. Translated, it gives CASSPLVGLDRDSDTQYF.

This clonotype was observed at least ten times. The DNA for the CDR3 is TGTGCCAGCAGCTTAAGGGCAGGGGGGGATGGCTACACCTTC. This sequence encodes CASSLRAGGDGYTF. The J gene is TRBJ1-2, the V gene TRBV7-2; 7 nucleotides align to TRBD1. From germline, CDR1 is SGHTA and CDR2 FQGNSA. There are 14 residues in the CDR3. The J segment lost 6 bases and the V segment lost 2 bases, leaving 6 bases of the junction unmatched.

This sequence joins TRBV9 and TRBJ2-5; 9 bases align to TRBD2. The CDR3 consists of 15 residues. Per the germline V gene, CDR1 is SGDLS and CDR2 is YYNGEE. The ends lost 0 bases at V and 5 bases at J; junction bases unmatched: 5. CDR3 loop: CASSVVSGSGETQYF. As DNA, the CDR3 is TGTGCCAGCAGCGTAGTTAGCGGGAGTGGGGAGACCCAGTACTTC. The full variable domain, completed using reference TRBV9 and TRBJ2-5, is DSGVTQTPKHLITATGQRVTLRCSPRSGDLSVYWYQQSLDQGLQFLIQYYNGEERAKGNILERFSAQQFPDLHSELNLSSLELGDSALYFCASSVVSGSGETQYFGPGTRLLVL.

In DNA, the CDR3 is TGTGCCAGCAGCTTAGTAGGCGCGGGGCGCGACTATGGCTACACCTTC. Its protein is CASSLVGAGRDYGYTF. V gene TRBV7-9 combines with J gene TRBJ1-2, with a tentative D call TRBD1 (5 bases). The CDR3 contains 16 residues. Germline assignment: CDR1 SEHNR and CDR2 FQNEAQ (reference sequence). The V gene lost 1 base and the J gene lost 3 bases, with 15 bases spanning the gap. Full variable domain (rest looked up from reference TRBV7-9 and TRBJ1-2): DTGVSQNPRHKITKRGQNVTFRCDPISEHNRLYWYRQTLGQGPEFLTYFQNEAQLEKSRLLSDRFSAERPKGSFSTLEIQRTEQGDSAMYLCASSLVGAGRDYGYTFGSGTRLTVV.

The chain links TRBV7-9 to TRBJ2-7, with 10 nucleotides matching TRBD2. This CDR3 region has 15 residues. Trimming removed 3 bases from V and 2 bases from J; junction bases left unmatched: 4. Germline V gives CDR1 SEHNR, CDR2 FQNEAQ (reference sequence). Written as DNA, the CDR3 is TGTGCCAGCAGCTTGGGACTAGCGTCAACCTACGAGCAGTACTTC. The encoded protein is CASSLGLASTYEQYF.

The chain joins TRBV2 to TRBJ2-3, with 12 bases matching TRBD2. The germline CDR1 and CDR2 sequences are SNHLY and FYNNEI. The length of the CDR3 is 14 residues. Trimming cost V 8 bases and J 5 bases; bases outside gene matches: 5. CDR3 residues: CASYGLAGIDTQYF. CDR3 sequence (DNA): TGTGCCAGCTACGGACTAGCGGGAATAGATACGCAGTATTTT. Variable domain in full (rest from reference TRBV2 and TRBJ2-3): EPEVTQTPSHQVTQMGQEVILRCVPISNHLYFYWYRQILGQKVEFLVSFYNNEISEKSEIFDDQFSVERPDGSNFTLKIRSTKLEDSAMYFCASYGLAGIDTQYFGPGTRLTVL.

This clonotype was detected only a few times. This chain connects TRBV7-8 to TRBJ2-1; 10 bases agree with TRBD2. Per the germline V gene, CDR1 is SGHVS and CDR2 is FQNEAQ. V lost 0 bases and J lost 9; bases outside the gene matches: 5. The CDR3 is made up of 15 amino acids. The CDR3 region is CASSLASGGAPEQFF. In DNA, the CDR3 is TGTGCCAGCAGCTTAGCAAGCGGGGGGGCCCCTGAGCAGTTCTTC.

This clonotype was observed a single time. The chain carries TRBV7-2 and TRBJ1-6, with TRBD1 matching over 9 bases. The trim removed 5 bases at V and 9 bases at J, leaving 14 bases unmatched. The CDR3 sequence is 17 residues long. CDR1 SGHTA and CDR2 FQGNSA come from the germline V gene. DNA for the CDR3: TGTGCCAGCAGCCTAGACAGGGGGTCGACTCGGAGTTCACCCCTCCACTTT. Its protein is CASSLDRGSTRSSPLHF. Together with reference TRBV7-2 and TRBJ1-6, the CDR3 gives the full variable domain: GAGVSQSPSNKVTEKGKDVELRCDPISGHTALYWYRQSLGQGLEFLIYFQGNSAPDKSGLPSDRFSAERTGGSVSTLTIQRTQQEDSAVYLCASSLDRGSTRSSPLHFGNGTRLTVT.

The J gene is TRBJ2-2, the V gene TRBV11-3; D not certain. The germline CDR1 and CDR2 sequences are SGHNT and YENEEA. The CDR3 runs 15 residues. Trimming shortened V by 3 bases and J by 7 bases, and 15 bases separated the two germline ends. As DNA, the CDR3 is TGTGCCAGCAGCTTTGGATTAGGGATGTACGGGGAGCTGTTTTTT. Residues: CASSFGLGMYGELFF.

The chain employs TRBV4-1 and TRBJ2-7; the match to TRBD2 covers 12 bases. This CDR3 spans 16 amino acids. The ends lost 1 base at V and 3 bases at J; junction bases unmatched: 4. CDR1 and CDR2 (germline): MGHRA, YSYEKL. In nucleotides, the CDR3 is TGCGCCAGCAGCCAAGGACTAGCGGGGGCATTCTACGAGCAGTACTTC. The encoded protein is CASSQGLAGAFYEQYF.

The CDR3 region has the DNA TGTGCCAGCAGCTTAACCACCGGGACTTATACGCAGTATTTT. This codes for CASSLTTGTYTQYF. The chain employs TRBV7-2 and TRBJ2-3, with D perhaps TRBD2 (6 bases). CDR1 and CDR2 (germline): SGHTA, FQGNSA. This CDR3 spans 14 amino acids. Deletions cut 2 bases from V and 7 bases from J, with 13 bases between.

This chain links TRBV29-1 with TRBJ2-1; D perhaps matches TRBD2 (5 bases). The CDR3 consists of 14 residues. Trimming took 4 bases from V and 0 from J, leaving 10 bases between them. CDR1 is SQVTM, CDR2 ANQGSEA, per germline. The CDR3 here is CSVGTGSSYNEQFF. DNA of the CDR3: TGCAGCGTTGGAACGGGGAGCTCCTACAATGAGCAGTTCTTC.

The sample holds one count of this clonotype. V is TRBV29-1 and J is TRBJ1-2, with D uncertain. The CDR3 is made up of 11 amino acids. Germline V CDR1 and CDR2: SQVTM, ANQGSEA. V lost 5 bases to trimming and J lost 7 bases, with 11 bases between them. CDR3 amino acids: CSVLAGFGYTF. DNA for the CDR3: TGCAGCGTTCTGGCGGGTTTTGGCTACACCTTC.

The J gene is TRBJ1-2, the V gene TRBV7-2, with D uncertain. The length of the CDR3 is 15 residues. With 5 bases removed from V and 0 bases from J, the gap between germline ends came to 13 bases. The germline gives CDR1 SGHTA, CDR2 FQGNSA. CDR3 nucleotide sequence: TGTGCCAGCAGCCGCCGTATCAGAGCTAACTATGGCTACACCTTC. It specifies CASSRRIRANYGYTF.

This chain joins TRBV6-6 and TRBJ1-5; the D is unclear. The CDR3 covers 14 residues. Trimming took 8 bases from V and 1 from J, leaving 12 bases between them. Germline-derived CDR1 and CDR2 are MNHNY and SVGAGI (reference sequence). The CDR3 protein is CASFPLDSNQPQHF. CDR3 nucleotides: TGTGCCAGCTTTCCCCTGGACAGCAATCAGCCCCAGCATTTT.

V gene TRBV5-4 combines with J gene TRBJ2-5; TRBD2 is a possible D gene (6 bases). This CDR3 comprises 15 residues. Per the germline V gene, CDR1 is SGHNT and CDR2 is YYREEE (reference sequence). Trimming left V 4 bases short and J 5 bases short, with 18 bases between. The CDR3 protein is CASSGPGPAGETQYF. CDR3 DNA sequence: TGTGCCAGCAGCGGTCCGGGACCCGCGGGGGAGACCCAGTACTTC.

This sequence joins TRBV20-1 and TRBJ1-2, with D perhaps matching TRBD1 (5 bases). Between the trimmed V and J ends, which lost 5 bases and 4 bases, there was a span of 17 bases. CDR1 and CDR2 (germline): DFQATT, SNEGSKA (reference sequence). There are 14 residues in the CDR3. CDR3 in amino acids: CSALREGHPYGYTF. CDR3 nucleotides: TGCAGTGCTCTGAGGGAGGGGCACCCCTATGGCTACACCTTC.

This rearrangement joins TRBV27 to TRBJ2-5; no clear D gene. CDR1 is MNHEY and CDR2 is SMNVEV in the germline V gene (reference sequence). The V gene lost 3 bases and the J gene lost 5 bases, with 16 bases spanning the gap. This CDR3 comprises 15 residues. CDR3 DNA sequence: TGTGCCAGCAGTTTCTCTACCGCATTTGGGGAGACCCAGTACTTC. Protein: CASSFSTAFGETQYF.

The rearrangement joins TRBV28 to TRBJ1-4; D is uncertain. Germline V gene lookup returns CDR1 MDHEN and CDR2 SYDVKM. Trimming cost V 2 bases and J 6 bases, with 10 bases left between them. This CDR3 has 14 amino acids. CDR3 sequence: CASSLGGSDEKLFF. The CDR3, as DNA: TGTGCCAGCAGTTTAGGAGGGTCTGATGAAAAACTGTTTTTT.

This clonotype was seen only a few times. The CDR3 nucleotides read TGTGCCATCAGTCCCGGGGGCAACACTGAAGCTTTCTTT. Translated, it gives CAISPGGNTEAFF. The chain uses TRBV10-3 and TRBJ1-1; maybe TRBD1 (6 bases). The V end lost 5 bases, the J end lost 2 bases, and 9 bases lay between the germline ends. The CDR3 has 13 amino acids. Looked up from germline, CDR1 is ENHRY and CDR2 is SYGVKD.

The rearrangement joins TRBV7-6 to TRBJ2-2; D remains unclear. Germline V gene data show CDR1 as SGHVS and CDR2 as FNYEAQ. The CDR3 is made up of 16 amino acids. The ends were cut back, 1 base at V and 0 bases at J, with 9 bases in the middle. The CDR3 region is CASSLEAVTNTGELFF. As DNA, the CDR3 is TGTGCCAGCAGCTTAGAGGCGGTTACGAACACCGGGGAGCTGTTTTTT.

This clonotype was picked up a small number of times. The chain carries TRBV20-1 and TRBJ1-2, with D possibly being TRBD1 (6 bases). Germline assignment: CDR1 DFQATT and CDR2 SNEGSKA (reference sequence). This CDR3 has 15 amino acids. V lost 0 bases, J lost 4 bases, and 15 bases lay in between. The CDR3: CSARDVGRGGYGYTF. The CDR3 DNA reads TGCAGTGCTAGAGATGTGGGCAGGGGTGGCTATGGCTACACCTTC.

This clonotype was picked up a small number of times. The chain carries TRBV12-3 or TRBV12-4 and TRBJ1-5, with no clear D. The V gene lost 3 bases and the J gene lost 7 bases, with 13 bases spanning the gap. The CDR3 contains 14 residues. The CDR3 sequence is CASSFLIGPQPQHF. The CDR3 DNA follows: TGTGCCAGCAGTTTTCTAATCGGACCCCAGCCCCAGCATTTT.

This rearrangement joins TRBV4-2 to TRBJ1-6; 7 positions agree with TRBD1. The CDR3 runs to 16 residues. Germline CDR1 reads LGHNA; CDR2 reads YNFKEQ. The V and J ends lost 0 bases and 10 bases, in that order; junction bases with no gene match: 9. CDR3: CASSQEGQAKTSPLHF. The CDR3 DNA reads TGTGCCAGCAGCCAAGAAGGACAGGCCAAGACATCACCCCTCCACTTT.

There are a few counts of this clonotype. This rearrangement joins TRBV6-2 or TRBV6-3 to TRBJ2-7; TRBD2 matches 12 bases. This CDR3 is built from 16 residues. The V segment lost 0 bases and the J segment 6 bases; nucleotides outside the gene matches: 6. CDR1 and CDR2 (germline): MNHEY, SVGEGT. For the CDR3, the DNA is TGTGCCAGCAGTTACTCGAGGCTAGCGGGAGGGCTCGAGCAGTACTTC. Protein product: CASSYSRLAGGLEQYF.